These T cell receptor beta chains were read from a single sample in a study of response to subunit inactivated influenza vaccine. TCRdb recomputed calls from the RT-PCR reads with MiXCR, one row per CDR3 protein. Among 600,000 to 850,000 distinct CDR3 sequences, 13% to 15% were seen once, and the ten largest hold less than 9%. The sample consisted of PBMCs from blood, taken less than 15 days before vaccination. Receptor source: a man between 45 and 60 years old who received an inactivated influenza vaccine. Both conserved end residues are part of each CDR3. D genes are given only for firm matches. Clone size appears in some rows only: once, few, many, or a class for an expanded clone.

clone_size d_call j_call v_call cdr3_nt cdr3_aa
- TRBD1 TRBJ2-1 TRBV12-3/TRBV12-4 TGTGCCAGCAGCCCACGGGGACAGGGGAAGAACAATGAGCAGTTCTTC CASSPRGQGKNNEQFF
- TRBD2 TRBJ2-7 TRBV20-1 TGCAGTGCTAGAGAGGCCGGGCGGGGGGCCTACGAGCAGTACTTC CSAREAGRGAYEQYF
- - TRBJ1-2 TRBV15 TGTGCCACCAGCAGAGGCGGAGGAAACTATGGCTACACCTTC CATSRGGGNYGYTF
- - TRBJ2-7 TRBV12-3/TRBV12-4 TGTGCCAGCAGTCCCGCTCGGACAGCTTACGAGCAGTACTTC CASSPARTAYEQYF
few - TRBJ2-3 TRBV12-3/TRBV12-4 TGTGCCAGCAGTTTGTGGGCGGACACAGATACGCAGTATTTT CASSLWADTDTQYF
- TRBD2 TRBJ2-1 TRBV2 TGTGCCAGCAGACCCCTCATGACTAGCGGGGGTTACAATGAGCAGTTCTTC CASRPLMTSGGYNEQFF
- - TRBJ2-1 TRBV4-3 TGCGCCAGCAGCCCCCGAGGGAGTTACGCCTACAATGAGCAGTTCTTC CASSPRGSYAYNEQFF
few - TRBJ1-1 TRBV6-1 TGTGCCACGCAGACAGAATCAAACACTGAAGCTTTCTTT CATQTESNTEAFF
- TRBD2 TRBJ2-3 TRBV28 TGTGCCAGTAATAGCGGGATTCCAGATACGCAGTATTTT CASNSGIPDTQYF
few - TRBJ2-7 TRBV6-5 TGTGCCAGCAGTTACCCCGGCGGTGACTACGAGCAGTACTTC CASSYPGGDYEQYF
- TRBD2 TRBJ2-7 TRBV7-9 TGTGCCAGCAGCTTAGCGAACGGCGGGGGGACCTACGAGCAGTACTTC CASSLANGGGTYEQYF
few TRBD2 TRBJ2-7 TRBV18 TGTGCCAGCTCACCACGTAGCGGGGCAAGCTCCTACGAGCAGTACTTC CASSPRSGASSYEQYF
few TRBD2 TRBJ2-5 TRBV28 TGTGCCAGCACCACTCCTCTACTAGCGGGGAATCAAGAGACCCAGTACTTC CASTTPLLAGNQETQYF
- - TRBJ2-1 TRBV24-1 TGTGCCACCAGTGATTCTCTAGAGGGGAATGAGCAGTTCTTC CATSDSLEGNEQFF
few TRBD1 TRBJ1-2 TRBV28 TGTGCCAGCAGTGAGGGACAGGACTATGGCTACACCTTC CASSEGQDYGYTF
- - TRBJ1-1 TRBV4-1 TGCGCCAGCAGCCAATTCAAGCTGAACACTGAAGCTTTCTTT CASSQFKLNTEAFF
- TRBD2 TRBJ2-7 TRBV6-1 TGTGCCAGCAGCCCAGGGACTAGCGGCCACTCCTACGAGCAGTACTTC CASSPGTSGHSYEQYF
- TRBD1 TRBJ2-1 TRBV7-2 TGTGCCAGCAGCACGCGACAGGGGCCGAATGAGCAGTTCTTC CASSTRQGPNEQFF
few - TRBJ2-3 TRBV6-2/TRBV6-3 TGTGCCAGCGGCGGCTACACAGATACGCAGTATTTT CASGGYTDTQYF
few TRBD1 TRBJ2-3 TRBV7-9 TGTGCCAGCAGCTCCTACAGGGGAAAATTGCTGTATACGCAGTATTTT CASSSYRGKLLYTQYF
- TRBD1 TRBJ2-4 TRBV28 TGTGCCAGCAGTCAAAGACGACAGGGGGGTTACATTCAGTACTTC CASSQRRQGGYIQYF
- - TRBJ2-7 TRBV28 TGTGCCAGCAGTGCCCCCTCCTACGAGCAGTACTTC CASSAPSYEQYF
- TRBD2 TRBJ2-1 TRBV9 TGTGCCAGCAGCGTAGAGGCGGGAGCGTACAATGAGCAGTTCTTC CASSVEAGAYNEQFF
few TRBD1 TRBJ2-3 TRBV24-1 TGTGCCATCGAGGACAGGGCCCGCACAGATACGCAGTATTTT CAIEDRARTDTQYF
few TRBD2 TRBJ2-1 TRBV6-2/TRBV6-3 TGTGCCAGCAGTTTCACCGGGACTAGCGGGGCCCCTTCCTACAATGAGCAGTTCTTC CASSFTGTSGAPSYNEQFF
many TRBD1 TRBJ2-7 TRBV5-1 TGCGCCAGCAGTCCGGGACAGGTCTCCTACGAGCAGTACTTC CASSPGQVSYEQYF
- TRBD1 TRBJ1-1 TRBV7-2 TGTGCCAGCAGCTTAGCCGGGACAGGGTCTGAAGCTTTCTTT CASSLAGTGSEAFF
- - TRBJ1-1 TRBV29-1 TGCAGCGTGGGGCGGGGGAACACTGAAGCTTTCTTT CSVGRGNTEAFF
few TRBD2 TRBJ2-1 TRBV18 TGTGCCAGCTCACCATTAAGTAGCGGGAGTGGCAATGAGCAGTTCTTC CASSPLSSGSGNEQFF
- - TRBJ2-3 TRBV7-2 TGTGCCAGCAGCTCCCCCGGTAGGAGTACGCAGTATTTT CASSSPGRSTQYF
few - TRBJ2-7 TRBV2 TGTGCCAGCAGGCTGACAGTCTCCTACGAGCAGTACTTC CASRLTVSYEQYF
many TRBD2 TRBJ2-2 TRBV27 TGTGCCAGCAGTCACCGGGGGGGGACCGGGGAGCTGTTTTTT CASSHRGGTGELFF
many - TRBJ2-1 TRBV2 TGTGCCAGCAGTGAGAGTCTGCCGTCGGGAAATGAGCAGTTCTTC CASSESLPSGNEQFF
- TRBD1 TRBJ1-1 TRBV4-1 TGCGCCAGCAGCCAAGACAGGGGGACCAGCACTGAAGCTTTCTTT CASSQDRGTSTEAFF
- - TRBJ2-7 TRBV7-2 TGTGCCAGCAGCTTACGCCCGGGCAGGGACTACGAGCAGTACTTC CASSLRPGRDYEQYF
few - TRBJ2-1 TRBV7-8 TGTGCCAGCAGCCCGGGAACGGGGAGGACTGGTGAGGATGAGCAGTTCTTC CASSPGTGRTGEDEQFF
many - TRBJ2-1 TRBV5-1 TGCGCCAGCGCTTCGACAGGTAGTCGGAAGGATGAGCAGTTCTTC CASASTGSRKDEQFF
- TRBD2 TRBJ2-3 TRBV7-9 TGTGCCAGCAGCTACAAATTAGCGGGAGCTCGCACAGATACGCAGTATTTT CASSYKLAGARTDTQYF
many TRBD1 TRBJ2-5 TRBV28 TGTGCCAGCAGTACTCGACAGGGGAAAGAGACCCAGTACTTC CASSTRQGKETQYF
- - TRBJ2-3 TRBV4-2 TGTGCCAGCAGCCAAGATCAACGGGTTTCGGATACGCAGTATTTT CASSQDQRVSDTQYF
few - TRBJ1-3 TRBV7-6 TGTGCCAGCAGCTTAGAAGGGGGACCCTCTGGAAACACCATATATTTT CASSLEGGPSGNTIYF